This TCR beta chain was sequenced during a study of CD8 T cells in Susac syndrome. Study-wide points: The study admitted that it had a relatively small number of individuals in its TCR sequencing and HLA analysis.

Reverse transcription of about 0.45 to 1 ug RNA was performed with random hexamers. Amplification of TCR beta CDR3 spanned 54 Vbeta and 13 Jbeta via immunoSEQ multiplex PCR. TCRdb re-called the immunoSEQ multiplex PCR reads through MiXCR, storing one row per CDR3 protein. The data show some 200,000 distinct CDR3 sequences, 95% seen once. On this clonotype: Its antigen is unidentified.

The sequenced target, TCR beta, came from blood CD8+ and CD4+ T cells. Negative magnetic isolation gave CD8+ and CD4+ cells; FACS enriched CD8+ TEMRA. Sequencing was carried out using CD4+ T cells from PBMCs. The sequence was collected from a human donor with multiple sclerosis.

This chain's CDR3 is CSSGGTGGYNEQFF. In DNA, the CDR3 is TGCAGCTCAGGGGGGACAGGGGGATACAATGAGCAGTTCTTC. This chain connects TRBV29-1 to TRBJ2-1, with 11 bases lining up with TRBD1. This CDR3 has 14 residues. The V gene's germline CDR1 is SQVTM and CDR2 ANQGSEA. The J segment lost 4 bases and the V segment lost 8 bases, leaving 7 bases of the junction unmatched.